The 6 T cell receptor beta chains below all came from one sample that was sequenced in a study of T-cell reconstitution after alpha-beta-depleted transplantation in children. The authors prepared the TCRbeta library with unique molecular identifiers. Each CDR3 protein is one row after TCRdb ran MiXCR on the PCR reads. Of fewer than 550,000 distinct CDR3 sequences listed, around 15% were seen once; the top ten hold roughly 29%. The sequenced sample was PBMCs, mostly from graft donor cells, obtained 360 days after TCRalphabeta/CD19-depleted stem cell transplant. The receptors stem from a boy younger than two who had a stem cell transplant for Wiskott-Aldrich syndrome, so the T cells may come from the graft donor.

For the CDR3, the DNA is TGTGCCAGCAGTACAAACGGAGTGGGGACTAGCGGGGGGAAGTACCAAGAGACCCAGTACTTC. Amino acids: CASSTNGVGTSGGKYQETQYF. This chain uses TRBV2 with TRBJ2-5, with 15 bases that match TRBD2. This CDR3 region has 21 residues. V dropped 5 bases and J dropped 0; count of bases not matched to a gene: 16. Germline V gives CDR1 SNHLY, CDR2 FYNNEI.

The rearrangement links TRBV7-2 to TRBJ2-4; D is perhaps TRBD1 (5 bases). Between the trimmed V and J ends, which lost 6 bases and 0 bases, there was a span of 15 bases. Germline CDR1 reads SGHTA; CDR2 reads FQGNSA. CDR3 length: 16 residues. As DNA, the CDR3 is TGTGCCAGCAGTAAAGAACAGGTTCTAGCCAAAAACATTCAGTACTTC. Amino acid sequence: CASSKEQVLAKNIQYF.

The rearrangement joins TRBV19 to TRBJ2-7, with 10 bases identical to TRBD2. CDR3 length: 16 amino acids. Germline CDR1 reads LNHDA; CDR2 reads SQIVND (reference sequence). Trimming removed 6 bases from V and 4 bases from J; junction bases left unmatched: 12. The CDR3 loop reads CASSTGRLAGKYEQYF. The CDR3 DNA reads TGTGCCAGTAGCACAGGGAGACTAGCGGGTAAATACGAGCAGTACTTC.

J is TRBJ2-1 and V is TRBV11-1; tentative D call: TRBD2 (6 bases). Trimming left V 3 bases short and J 0 bases short, with 18 bases between. This CDR3 region has 18 residues. Germline V gene data show CDR1 as SGHAT and CDR2 as FQDESV (reference sequence). The CDR3 loop reads CASSLTLTRLSSYNEQFF. In nucleotides, the CDR3 is TGTGCCAGCAGCTTGACCTTGACTAGACTGAGCTCCTACAATGAGCAGTTCTTC.

The chain couples TRBV29-1 to TRBJ2-3; D possibly corresponds to TRBD1 (6 bases). This CDR3 has 12 residues. Germline V gene data show CDR1 as SQVTM and CDR2 as ANQGSEA. Trimming pared 3 bases from V and 2 bases from J, leaving 6 bases between. CDR3 amino acids: CSVEGATDTQYF. Written as DNA, the CDR3 is TGCAGCGTTGAGGGGGCCACAGATACGCAGTATTTT.

Only a few counts were recorded for this clonotype. The genes are TRBV5-1 and TRBJ2-1; D possibly corresponds to TRBD2 (6 bases). The V gene's germline CDR1 is SGHRS and CDR2 YFSETQ. V gave up 4 bases and J gave up 5 bases, with 16 bases separating them. The CDR3 is 15 amino acids. CDR3 nucleotide sequence: TGCGCCAGCAGCGGTGGGACTCGACCTCACAATGAGCAGTTCTTC. This encodes CASSGGTRPHNEQFF.